This T cell receptor (beta chain) derives from a study of T cell changes during pregnancy in multiple sclerosis. Trimming removed 3 bases at V and 8 bases at J, with 19 bases between. The CDR3 totals 15 residues. Germline CDR1 and CDR2: LGHNA and YNFKEQ. Data came from immunoSEQ multiplex PCR; TCRdb stores just in-frame clones and leaves some out. The sample yields tens of thousands of clones, around 93% seen once. The source of this sequence is a female donor with multiple sclerosis, enrolled in a pregnancy study. Sequenced here: CD8+ T cells from peripheral blood mononuclear cells, sampled in the third trimester of pregnancy. V and J are TRBV4-2 and TRBJ1-2; possible D gene TRBD1, 5 bases. Here the CDR3 DNA reads TGTGCCAGCAGCCATGCCCCCGATCCGGGGGACGGCTACACCTTC. It is translated as CASSHAPDPGDGYTF.